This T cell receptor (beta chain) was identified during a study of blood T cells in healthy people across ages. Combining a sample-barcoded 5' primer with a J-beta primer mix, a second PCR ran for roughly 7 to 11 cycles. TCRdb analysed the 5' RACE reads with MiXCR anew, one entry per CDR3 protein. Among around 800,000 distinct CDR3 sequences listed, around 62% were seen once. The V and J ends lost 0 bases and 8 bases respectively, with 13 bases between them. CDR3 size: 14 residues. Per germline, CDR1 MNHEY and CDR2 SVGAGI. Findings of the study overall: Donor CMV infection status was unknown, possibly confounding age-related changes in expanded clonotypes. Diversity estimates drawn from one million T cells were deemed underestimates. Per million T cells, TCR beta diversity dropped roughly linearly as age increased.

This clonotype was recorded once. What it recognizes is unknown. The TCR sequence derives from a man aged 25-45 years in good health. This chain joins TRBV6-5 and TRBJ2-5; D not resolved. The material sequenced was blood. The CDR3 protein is CASSYSRLSETQYF. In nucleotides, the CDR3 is TGTGCCAGCAGTTACTCGAGGCTCTCAGAAACCCAGTACTTC.